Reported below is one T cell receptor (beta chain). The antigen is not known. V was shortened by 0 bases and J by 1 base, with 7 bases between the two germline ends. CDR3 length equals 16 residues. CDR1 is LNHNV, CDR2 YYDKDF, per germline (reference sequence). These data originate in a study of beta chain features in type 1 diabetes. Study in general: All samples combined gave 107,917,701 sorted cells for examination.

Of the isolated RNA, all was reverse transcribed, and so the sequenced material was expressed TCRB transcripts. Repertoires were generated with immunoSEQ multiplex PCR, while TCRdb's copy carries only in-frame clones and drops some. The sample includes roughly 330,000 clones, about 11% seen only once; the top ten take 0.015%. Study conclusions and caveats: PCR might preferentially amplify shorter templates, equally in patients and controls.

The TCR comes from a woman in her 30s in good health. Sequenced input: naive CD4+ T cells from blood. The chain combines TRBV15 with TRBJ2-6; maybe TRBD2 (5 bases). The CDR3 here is CATSRDRESGANVLTF. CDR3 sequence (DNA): TGTGCCACCAGCAGAGATAGGGAGTCTGGGGCCAACGTCCTGACTTTC. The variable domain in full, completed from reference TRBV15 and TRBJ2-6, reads DAMVIQNPRYQVTQFGKPVTLSCSQTLNHNVMYWYQQKSSQAPKLLFHYYDKDFNNEADTPDNFQSRRPNTSFCFLDIRSPGLGDTAMYLCATSRDRESGANVLTFGAGSRLTVL.